One and the same sample provided the 30 T cell receptor beta chains below, sequenced in a study of cytomegalovirus exposure and HLA in healthy donors. In the PCR, 60 Vbeta and 13 Jbeta primers were used. The assay was immunoSEQ multiplex PCR, and TCRdb's table has in-frame clones only and misses some. The sample contains approximately 97,000 clones, roughly four fifths of which appear only once. The sequenced sample was PBMCs. The receptor set was obtained from a man in his forties in good health and CMV-seronegative.

V and J are TRBV6-1 and TRBJ1-2, with 8 bases fitting TRBD1. CDR3 length equals 14 residues. The V segment lost 7 bases and the J segment 1 base; nucleotides outside the gene matches: 5. Germline V gene data show CDR1 as MNHNS and CDR2 as SASEGT. CDR3 nucleotides: TGTGCCAGCACCACGACAGGGGTTAACTATGGCTACACCTTC. As protein: CASTTTGVNYGYTF.

On this clone: One end of the junction is discordant with germline, which a read error may explain. This chain links TRBV27 with TRBJ2-5, with 8 bases identical to TRBD2. The germline gives CDR1 MNHEY, CDR2 SMNVEV (reference sequence). The CDR3 has 17 amino acids. CDR3 nucleotide sequence: TGTGCCAGCAGTATATCGGCGGGGGGAGTAGTTGGGGAGACCCAGTACTTC. It yields the protein CASSISAGGVVGETQYF.

V gene TRBV5-4 combines with J gene TRBJ2-6, with D perhaps matching TRBD2 (5 bases). V was pared by 7 bases and J by 0 bases, with 14 bases between. This CDR3 contains 16 residues. Germline lookup yields CDR1 SGHNT and CDR2 YYREEE (reference sequence). CDR3 loop: CASQLDGGSGANVLTF. In nucleotides, the CDR3 is TGTGCCAGCCAACTGGACGGAGGCTCTGGGGCCAACGTCCTGACTTTC.

The gene calls are TRBV18 and TRBJ1-2; perhaps TRBD1 as D (6 bases). The germline V gene encodes CDR1 KGHSH and CDR2 LQKENI. The CDR3 loop spans 14 amino acids. V lost 3 bases to trimming and J lost 1 base, with 9 bases between them. This CDR3 reads CASSPGQDNYGYTF. The CDR3 DNA sequence: TGTGCCAGCTCACCGGGACAAGATAACTATGGCTACACCTTC. The variable domain in full, completed from reference TRBV18 and TRBJ1-2, reads NAGVMQNPRHLVRRRGQEARLRCSPMKGHSHVYWYRQLPEEGLKFMVYLQKENIIDESGMPKERFSAEFPKEGPSILRIQQVVRGDSAAYFCASSPGQDNYGYTFGSGTRLTVV.

The chain uses TRBV7-6 and TRBJ1-3; TRBD1 agrees at 7 bases. After removal of 5 bases from V and 1 base from J, the junction contained 5 bases not matched to a gene. Germline loops: CDR1 SGHVS, CDR2 FNYEAQ. This CDR3 contains 15 residues. In DNA, the CDR3 is TGTGCCAGCAGCCTACAGGGGTGGTCTGGAAACACCATATATTTT. Translated, it gives CASSLQGWSGNTIYF.

Written as DNA, the CDR3 is TGTGCCAGCAGTGTACGCCCGGGGGAAAAACTGTTTTTT. Translating gives CASSVRPGEKLFF. The rearrangement joins TRBV2 to TRBJ1-4, with D unclear. Germline values: CDR1 SNHLY, CDR2 FYNNEI. The CDR3 is 13 amino acids. The ends were cut back, 4 bases at V and 8 bases at J, with 11 bases in the middle.

This clone was seen a few times. V usage is TRBV20-1 and J usage is TRBJ1-2; D is ambiguous. The germline CDR1 and CDR2 sequences are DFQATT and SNEGSKA (reference sequence). This CDR3 contains 11 residues. The V gene lost 6 bases and the J gene lost 8 bases, with 13 bases spanning the gap. CDR3 protein: CSAQVWSGYTF. CDR3 sequence (DNA): TGCAGTGCCCAGGTCTGGTCAGGCTACACCTTC.

The rearrangement links TRBV4-3 to TRBJ2-7; D is possibly TRBD2 (6 bases). Trimming left V 1 base short and J 4 bases short, with 17 bases between. The CDR3 has 16 amino acids. The germline gives CDR1 LGHNA, CDR2 YSLEER. For the CDR3, the DNA is TGCGCCAGCAGCCAAGTCACGGGAGAATTCCCGTACGAGCAGTACTTC. This codes for CASSQVTGEFPYEQYF.

This chain joins TRBV9 and TRBJ2-3; 9 nucleotides line up with TRBD1. Germline lookup yields CDR1 SGDLS and CDR2 YYNGEE. CDR3 length: 14 residues. The V segment lost 3 bases and the J segment 3 bases; nucleotides outside the gene matches: 2. CDR3 coding DNA: TGTGCCAGCAGCGCTGACAGGGGGACAGATACGCAGTATTTT. As protein: CASSADRGTDTQYF.

This CDR3 reads CASKRTDETGELFF. In DNA, the CDR3 is TGTGCCAGCAAAAGGACAGATGAGACCGGGGAGCTGTTTTTT. The chain uses TRBV14 and TRBJ2-2, with TRBD1 as a possible D gene (6 bases). The length of the CDR3 is 14 residues. The germline CDR1 and CDR2 sequences are SGHDN and FVKESK. The ends were cut back, 7 bases at V and 5 bases at J, with 14 bases in the middle.

The V gene is TRBV4-2, the J gene TRBJ2-5, with a possible D match to TRBD1 (6 bases). The germline gives CDR1 LGHNA, CDR2 YNFKEQ. Trimming took 1 base from V and 1 from J, leaving 28 bases between them. This CDR3 is 21 amino acids long. The CDR3 DNA follows: TGTGCCAGCAGCCAAGTAATCCGGACAGACGTTTTCGACTCCGGCCAAGAGACCCAGTACTTC. Translating gives CASSQVIRTDVFDSGQETQYF.

The chain carries TRBV7-8 and TRBJ2-7, with 9 bases fitting TRBD2. Germline CDR1 SGHVS, CDR2 FQNEAQ. Losses at the gene ends were 2 bases for V and 4 bases for J; bases not matched to a gene: 9. The CDR3 has 16 amino acids. The CDR3 DNA follows: TGTGCCAGCAGCTTATTCGCGGGGGGGCTAACATACGAGCAGTACTTC. This sequence encodes CASSLFAGGLTYEQYF.

This chain joins TRBV27 and TRBJ2-7; D might be TRBD1 (5 bases). CDR3 size: 14 residues. The V gene's germline CDR1 is MNHEY and CDR2 SMNVEV (reference sequence). Trimming shortened V by 2 bases and J by 6 bases, and 14 bases separated the two germline ends. Written as DNA, the CDR3 is TGTGCCAGCAGTTTAACAGGCCCCCAAAGCGAGCAGTACTTC. Protein sequence: CASSLTGPQSEQYF.

This clone was seen a handful of times. The chain uses TRBV19 and TRBJ2-5; 7 nucleotides match TRBD2. J gave up 2 bases and V 3 bases, and 6 bases lay outside the gene matches. Per the germline V gene, CDR1 is LNHDA and CDR2 is SQIVND (reference sequence). The CDR3 covers 15 residues. For the CDR3, the DNA is TGTGCCAGTAGTATCAACAGCGGGATGCAAGAGACCCAGTACTTC. Amino acids: CASSINSGMQETQYF. Using reference TRBV19 and TRBJ2-5 for the parts outside the CDR3, the full variable domain is DGGITQSPKYLFRKEGQNVTLSCEQNLNHDAMYWYRQDPGQGLRLIYYSQIVNDFQKGDIAEGYSVSREKKESFPLTVTSAQKNPTAFYLCASSINSGMQETQYFGPGTRLLVL.

The chain is built from TRBV5-1 and TRBJ2-2; no clear D. The germline V and J ends were trimmed by 0 bases and 5 bases, with 8 bases remaining between them. Germline values: CDR1 SGHRS, CDR2 YFSETQ. This CDR3 is built from 14 residues. The CDR3 protein is CASSLAPATGELFF. The CDR3 DNA is TGCGCCAGCAGCTTGGCCCCAGCGACCGGGGAGCTGTTTTTT.

The gene calls are TRBV6-1 and TRBJ1-5; D is unclear. Germline V gene lookup returns CDR1 MNHNS and CDR2 SASEGT. Trimming stripped 11 bases from V and 6 bases from J, with 14 bases between. The CDR3 is made up of 12 amino acids. The CDR3 nucleotides read TGTGCCCGAAGGAGGGCAGGTCAGCCCCAGCATTTT. Protein product: CARRRAGQPQHF.

This clone was seen a single time. The chain joins TRBV13 to TRBJ1-4; D may be TRBD1 (6 bases). V lost 1 base, J lost 8 bases, and 8 bases lay in between. CDR1 is PRHDT, CDR2 FYEKMQ, per germline (reference sequence). The CDR3 length is 13 residues. DNA of the CDR3: TGTGCCAGCAGCTTAGACAGGGACGAAAAACTGTTTTTT. This translates into CASSLDRDEKLFF.

The chain joins TRBV19 to TRBJ1-1, with 7 bases aligning to TRBD1. This CDR3 comprises 14 residues. V was pared by 6 bases and J by 6 bases, with 10 bases of the junction left unmatched. Per the germline V gene, CDR1 is LNHDA and CDR2 is SQIVND (reference sequence). CDR3 DNA: TGTGCCAGTAGGCCAATGGACAGGATCCCTGAAGCTTTCTTT. This gives the protein CASRPMDRIPEAFF. The variable domain in full, with the rest retrieved from reference TRBV19 and TRBJ1-1, is DGGITQSPKYLFRKEGQNVTLSCEQNLNHDAMYWYRQDPGQGLRLIYYSQIVNDFQKGDIAEGYSVSREKKESFPLTVTSAQKNPTAFYLCASRPMDRIPEAFFGQGTRLTVV.

The gene calls are TRBV4-1 and TRBJ2-7; a possible D gene is TRBD1 (6 bases). Germline-derived CDR1 and CDR2 are MGHRA and YSYEKL. The CDR3 sequence is 13 residues long. Between the trimmed V and J ends, which lost 1 base and 6 bases, there was a span of 10 bases. CDR3 nucleotides: TGCGCCAGCAGCCAAGGGGACACTCGCGAGCAGTACTTC. It yields the protein CASSQGDTREQYF.

The V call is TRBV2, the J call TRBJ2-3; D call uncertain. Germline V gene lookup returns CDR1 SNHLY and CDR2 FYNNEI. Trimming removed 6 bases from V and 2 bases from J, with 12 bases in between. This CDR3 has 14 residues. The CDR3 nucleotides are TGTGCCAGCAGCGCATCTTACTCCACAGATACGCAGTATTTT. Protein: CASSASYSTDTQYF.

The rearrangement links TRBV27 to TRBJ2-7, with 12 bases matching TRBD2. Unmatched junction bases numbered 8, after V lost 5 bases and J lost 6 bases. Germline lookup yields CDR1 MNHEY and CDR2 SMNVEV (reference sequence). CDR3 length: 15 residues. CDR3 sequence: CASSLGLAGISEQYF. CDR3 sequence (DNA): TGTGCCAGCAGTCTCGGACTAGCGGGGATCTCCGAGCAGTACTTC.

For this clone: Compared with germline, one end of the junction differs, possibly owing to a read error. The genes are TRBV11-3 and TRBJ2-1; TRBD1 aligns across 7 bases. CDR1 and CDR2 from the germline V gene are SGHNT and YENEEA. CDR3 length equals 15 residues. The CDR3 DNA reads TGTGCCAGCAGCGTAGACCGGACAGGCTACAATGAGCAGTTCTTC. Amino acids: CASSVDRTGYNEQFF.

This rearrangement joins TRBV5-6 to TRBJ2-1; TRBD2 might be the D (6 bases). The CDR3 consists of 14 residues. The germline gives CDR1 SGHDT, CDR2 YYEEEE. The ends were cut back, 4 bases at V and 6 bases at J, with 14 bases in the middle. The CDR3 nucleotides are TGTGCCAGCAGCCCCGGGACTCTCGGCAATGAGCAGTTCTTC. Amino acid sequence: CASSPGTLGNEQFF.

The chain joins TRBV6-5 to TRBJ1-5; D may be TRBD1 (6 bases). CDR1 is MNHEY and CDR2 is SVGAGI in the germline V gene. The CDR3 covers 15 residues. V lost 5 bases, J lost 4 bases, and 15 bases lay in between. The CDR3 DNA reads as TGTGCCAGCAGTCCTTCGGGGAGGGGGAATCAGCCCCAGCATTTT. Translated: CASSPSGRGNQPQHF.

The V gene is TRBV2, the J gene TRBJ2-7; 10 bases align to TRBD1. The CDR3 runs 14 residues. Germline values: CDR1 SNHLY, CDR2 FYNNEI. The V segment lost 5 bases and the J segment 5 bases; nucleotides outside the gene matches: 6. For the CDR3, the DNA is TGTGCCAGCAGTCCGGGACAGGGGAGGCACGAGCAGTACTTC. Amino acids: CASSPGQGRHEQYF.

This clone appeared a single time. This chain joins TRBV10-2 and TRBJ1-6, with D perhaps TRBD1 (6 bases). The CDR3 totals 17 residues. V shed 6 bases and J shed 0 bases, with 15 bases lying between them. CDR1 and CDR2 (germline): WSHSY, SAAADI. In nucleotides, the CDR3 is TGCGCCAGCAGGAACAACAGGGATAGCTCCTATAATTCACCCCTCCACTTT. The encoded protein is CASRNNRDSSYNSPLHF.

V and J are TRBV6-5 and TRBJ2-3; D ambiguous. CDR1 and CDR2 (germline): MNHEY, SVGAGI. Between the trimmed V and J ends, which lost 2 bases and 0 bases, there was a span of 6 bases. CDR3 length: 14 amino acids. The CDR3 here is CASSYAASTDTQYF. CDR3 sequence (DNA): TGTGCCAGCAGTTACGCGGCGAGCACAGATACGCAGTATTTT.

This rearrangement joins TRBV4-2 to TRBJ2-3; a possible D gene is TRBD1 (5 bases). Germline-derived CDR1 and CDR2 are LGHNA and YNFKEQ. Trimming removed 3 bases at V and 4 bases at J, with 8 bases between. The CDR3 is 13 amino acids. CDR3 region: CASSQTEADTQYF. The DNA of the CDR3 is TGTGCCAGCAGCCAGACAGAGGCAGATACGCAGTATTTT.

This clone was counted a few times. The V and J genes are TRBV6-5 and TRBJ1-5; D is possibly TRBD1 (6 bases). Germline-derived CDR1 and CDR2 are MNHEY and SVGAGI. Trimming left V 0 bases short and J 5 bases short, with 14 bases between. This CDR3 contains 16 residues. The CDR3 protein is CASSYSRTGGDQPQHF. CDR3 DNA: TGTGCCAGCAGTTACTCGAGAACTGGGGGCGATCAGCCCCAGCATTTT.

V and J are TRBV6-4 and TRBJ2-3; D perhaps matches TRBD2 (6 bases). The V end was cut by 6 bases, the J end by 2 bases, with 15 bases between. Germline V gives CDR1 MRHNA, CDR2 SNTAGT. The CDR3 is 15 residues long. The CDR3: CASSPEGGDTDTQYF. CDR3 DNA: TGTGCCAGCAGCCCGGAAGGAGGGGACACAGATACGCAGTATTTT.